This T cell receptor beta chain is from a study of CD8 T cells in ankylosing spondylitis. Overall study results and limits: Characteristic, it appeared, of ankylosing spondylitis blood was a TCR beta motif of eight highly homologous variants.

Quantitative 5'-RACE with molecular barcodes generated TCR beta libraries. TCRdb itself ran the 5' RACE reads through MiXCR, one entry per CDR3 protein. The sample carries around 480,000 distinct CDR3 sequences, roughly a sixth recorded once. V lost 0 bases to trimming and J lost 0 bases, with 8 bases between them. The CDR3 is made up of 15 amino acids. Germline V gene data show CDR1 as MNHEY and CDR2 as SVGAGI. This clonotype occurred a few times. Antigen: not known. The V call is TRBV6-5, the J call TRBJ1-1; D unresolved. The sequencing input was blood, either unsorted or a sorted T cell fraction (not recorded which). This receptor was obtained from a male donor with ankylosing spondylitis. The chain's CDR3 is CASSYSVLVNTEAFF. Here the CDR3 DNA reads TGTGCCAGCAGTTACTCGGTTTTGGTGAACACTGAAGCTTTCTTT.